The text below deals with one TCR beta chain. Its specificity is not known. Vbeta (60) and Jbeta (13) primers were used in the PCR. Generated by immunoSEQ multiplex PCR, the TCRdb table keeps only in-frame clones and is missing some. The sample yields about 64,000 clones, around four fifths seen once. This specimen belongs to a study of cytomegalovirus exposure and HLA in healthy donors. Study findings and constraints: On later analysis, the bulk of CMV-associated TCR beta chains appeared to be HLA-restricted. An analysis done earlier found most TCR beta V segments productive about 90% or about 30% of the time.

The V and J ends lost 5 bases and 3 bases respectively, with 19 bases between them. CDR1 is LNHDA, CDR2 SQIVND, per germline (reference sequence). The CDR3 spans 16 residues. This chain joins TRBV19 and TRBJ1-2; perhaps TRBD1 as D (5 bases). Sequencing was carried out using PBMCs. This TCR came from a male donor in good health and CMV-seropositive. CDR3 sequence reads: CASSGLVWTLYYGYTF. The CDR3 DNA sequence: TGTGCCAGTAGTGGCCTAGTTTGGACACTTTACTATGGCTACACCTTC.